This T cell receptor (beta chain) came from a study of shared clonotypes between healthy human individuals. For the study at large: The plates for each donor numbered three CD4 naive, three CD4 memory, two CD8 naive and one CD8 memory. Study-level findings and limits: Shared clonotypes: approximately 4.5% naive CD4, 3% to 3.5% naive CD8, roughly 2.2% memory CD4, under 0.45% memory CD8.

As for this clone: Its antigen remains unidentified.

Replicate sorted-subset PCRs were loaded with 150 to 200 ng DNA, 30,000 to 35,000 T cell genomes. The assay was immunoSEQ multiplex PCR, and TCRdb's table has in-frame clones only and misses some. The data contain 2 million or so clones, roughly 95% of them singletons. V was clipped by 5 bases and J by 4 bases, with 12 bases between them. Germline V gene data show CDR1 as SGHNT and CDR2 as YYREEE (reference sequence). CDR3 length equals 13 residues. Sequencing was done on a sample of naive CD4+ T cells sorted from blood. Subset reported: CD45RA+ positively selected. The rearrangement joins TRBV5-4 to TRBJ1-2; D is possibly TRBD1 (6 bases). The source of this sequence is a man between 18 and 35 years old in good health. The CDR3 DNA reads as TGTGCCAGCAGTCACGACAGGCTCTATGGCTACACCTTC. Translation: CASSHDRLYGYTF.